Each of the 17 T cell receptor beta chains below was sequenced from the same sample in a study of beta chain features in type 1 diabetes. Expressed TCRB transcripts were sequenced because the entire RNA isolate underwent reverse transcription. Clones were sequenced by immunoSEQ multiplex PCR, and TCRdb holds only the in-frame ones, with some missing. The table lists 160,000 or so clones, 6.5% to 10% of them singletons. Findings and limits, study-wide: Moderate yet significant TCRB CDR3 shortening was seen in Type 1 diabetes patients in all four CD4+ subsets.

Their specific antigens are unknown. Sequences were obtained from central memory CD4+ T cells from blood. These receptors were obtained from a young woman with type 1 diabetes.

V and J are TRBV25-1 and TRBJ2-5; TRBD2 agrees at 11 bases. The CDR3 totals 16 residues. V shed 8 bases, J shed 5 bases, and the junction held 13 bases outside the gene matches. Per the germline V gene, CDR1 is MGHDK and CDR2 is SYGVNS. CDR3 region: CASATSGLAGGETQYF. CDR3 DNA sequence: TGTGCCAGCGCAACGTCCGGACTAGCGGGCGGGGAGACCCAGTACTTC.

This clone has just a few counts. The V call is TRBV7-2, the J call TRBJ1-6; D remains ambiguous. CDR1 is SGHTA, CDR2 FQGNSA, per germline. V was shortened by 6 bases and J by 0 bases, with 9 bases between the two germline ends. The CDR3 has 15 amino acids. The CDR3 DNA follows: TGTGCCAGCAGTCCAGGTTACTCCTATAATTCACCCCTCCACTTT. Its translation: CASSPGYSYNSPLHF.

The gene calls are TRBV28 and TRBJ2-4; D perhaps matches TRBD2 (6 bases). CDR3 size: 16 residues. Germline CDR1 MDHEN, CDR2 SYDVKM. V was cut by 1 base and J by 0 bases, with 10 bases left in between. DNA for the CDR3: TGTGCCAGCAGTTTATTTGGGGGACTAGCCAAAAACATTCAGTACTTC. As protein: CASSLFGGLAKNIQYF.

This clone appeared a few times. This chain links TRBV27 with TRBJ2-7, with TRBD1 identical over 8 bases. CDR1 is MNHEY and CDR2 is SMNVEV in the germline V gene (reference sequence). The CDR3 spans 14 residues. The V and J ends lost 5 bases and 5 bases, in that order; junction bases with no gene match: 8. The CDR3: CASSPTQGADEQYF. CDR3 DNA sequence: TGTGCCAGCAGTCCCACCCAGGGGGCGGACGAGCAGTACTTC.

The chain uses TRBV28 and TRBJ2-1, with TRBD2 matching 13 bases. The CDR3 length is 19 residues. With 6 bases clipped from V and 0 bases from J, the junction kept 11 bases outside the gene matches. CDR1 is MDHEN and CDR2 is SYDVKM in the germline V gene. The CDR3 here is CASRKLAGGRSSSYNEQFF. The DNA for the CDR3 is TGTGCCAGCAGGAAACTAGCGGGAGGGCGGTCAAGCTCCTACAATGAGCAGTTCTTC.

V usage is TRBV5-4 and J usage is TRBJ2-1; 9 positions match TRBD2. The CDR3 loop spans 15 amino acids. CDR1 and CDR2 from the germline V gene are SGHNT and YYREEE (reference sequence). After removal of 6 bases from V and 7 bases from J, the junction contained 11 bases not matched to a gene. In nucleotides, the CDR3 is TGTGCCAGCACCCTTGGCGGGAGGGTGCCTAATGAGCAGTTCTTC. This gives the protein CASTLGGRVPNEQFF.

The gene calls are TRBV2 and TRBJ2-1; a weak D match, TRBD1 (5 bases). CDR1 is SNHLY and CDR2 is FYNNEI in the germline V gene. This CDR3 has 13 amino acids. Trimming pared 6 bases from V and 9 bases from J, leaving 15 bases between. CDR3 residues: CASRSTGNGEQFF. The DNA for the CDR3 is TGTGCCAGCAGGTCTACAGGTAATGGTGAGCAGTTCTTC.

In its sample, this clone was seen a few times. The same CDR3 also results from other DNA sequences found in this sample. The chain joins TRBV5-1 to TRBJ2-7, with D possibly being TRBD1 (5 bases). The germline CDR1 and CDR2 sequences are SGHRS and YFSETQ. This CDR3 comprises 12 residues. V was trimmed by 5 bases and J by 0 bases, leaving 6 bases between them. The CDR3 loop reads CASSQGSYEQYF. The CDR3 nucleotides are TGCGCCAGCAGTCAGGGCTCCTACGAGCAGTACTTC.

This clone was seen a handful of times. V gene TRBV4-3 combines with J gene TRBJ2-3; TRBD2 is a possible D gene (5 bases). V was cut by 6 bases and J by 3 bases, with 13 bases left in between. CDR1 LGHNA and CDR2 YSLEER come from the germline V gene. CDR3 size: 14 residues. The CDR3 DNA reads as TGCGCCAGCAGAGTGACTATTAAGACAGATACGCAGTATTTT. Translated: CASRVTIKTDTQYF.

The chain is built from TRBV5-1 and TRBJ2-4; TRBD1 matches 8 bases. Germline CDR1 is SGHRS and CDR2 is YFSETQ. This CDR3 spans 14 amino acids. V lost 3 bases to trimming and J lost 4 bases; unmatched junction nucleotides: 3. CDR3 sequence (DNA): TGCGCCAGCAGCTCAGGGGGCGCAAAAAACATTCAGTACTTC. This encodes CASSSGGAKNIQYF.

There are a few counts of this clone. This rearrangement joins TRBV30 to TRBJ2-2; TRBD2 agrees at 12 bases. J was trimmed by 6 bases and V by 1 base; bases with no gene match: 3. CDR1 GTSNPN and CDR2 SVGIG come from the germline V gene (reference sequence). There are 15 residues in the CDR3. CDR3 coding DNA: TGTGCCTGGAGTGCGGGACTAGCGGGCGCCGGGGAGCTGTTTTTT. The encoded protein is CAWSAGLAGAGELFF.

V usage is TRBV30 and J usage is TRBJ1-1; D call uncertain. The V end was cut by 2 bases, the J end by 0 bases, with 10 bases between. CDR3 size: 14 residues. Germline V gene data show CDR1 as GTSNPN and CDR2 as SVGIG (reference sequence). CDR3 in DNA: TGTGCCTGGAGTAGCCGCACTATGAACACTGAAGCTTTCTTT. Amino acids: CAWSSRTMNTEAFF.

About this clone itself: The junction does not match germline at one end; this may be a read error. V is TRBV5-1 and J is TRBJ2-7, with D possibly matching TRBD1 (6 bases). CDR1 and CDR2 (germline): SGHRS, YFSETQ. The CDR3 contains 12 residues. The CDR3 nucleotides read TGTGCCAGCAGCTTCGCCAGGGGTGAGCAGTACTTC. This encodes CASSFARGEQYF.

The J gene is TRBJ2-1, the V gene TRBV11-2, with 9 bases identical to TRBD1. Looked up from germline, CDR1 is SGHAT and CDR2 is FQNNGV. This CDR3 is 14 amino acids long. V shed 5 bases, J shed 6 bases, and the junction held 5 bases outside the gene matches. CDR3 amino acids: CASSGRTGVNEQFF. The CDR3 nucleotides are TGTGCCAGCAGCGGGAGGACAGGGGTCAATGAGCAGTTCTTC.

This clone was counted only a few times. The chain couples TRBV7-2 to TRBJ2-7, with TRBD1 identical over 9 bases. Germline V gene lookup returns CDR1 SGHTA and CDR2 FQGNSA. The CDR3 loop spans 15 amino acids. J gave up 3 bases and V 4 bases, and 7 bases lay outside the gene matches. The CDR3, as DNA: TGTGCCAGCAGCTCCGACAGGGGGGCAAACTACGAGCAGTACTTC. As protein: CASSSDRGANYEQYF.

This rearrangement joins TRBV7-9 to TRBJ2-5; TRBD2 might be the D (7 bases). The CDR3 is made up of 15 amino acids. Germline CDR1 reads SEHNR; CDR2 reads FQNEAQ (reference sequence). With 7 bases removed from V and 2 bases from J, the gap between germline ends came to 17 bases. CDR3 in DNA: TGTGCCAGCACCTCTAGGGGGGGTCCTCAAGAGACCCAGTACTTC. Translating gives CASTSRGGPQETQYF.

V and J are TRBV4-3 and TRBJ2-1, with D perhaps matching TRBD2 (6 bases). The germline V gene has CDR1 LGHNA and CDR2 YSLEER. This CDR3 comprises 17 residues. V was shortened by 3 bases and J by 9 bases, with 24 bases between the two germline ends. This CDR3 is CASSHKAGPQLLGEQFF. The CDR3 DNA sequence: TGCGCCAGCAGCCATAAGGCGGGACCCCAGCTCCTCGGTGAGCAGTTCTTC.